The present entry profiles one TCR beta chain with its context. Just one base apart from a much larger clone, this may be a read error. This record comes from a study of T cells in Graves' hyperthyroidism and ophthalmopathy. Study in general: Sampling of peripheral blood happened at initial diagnosis, prior to any treatment.

Germline CDR1 DFQATT, CDR2 SNEGSKA (reference sequence). Trimming cost V 1 base and J 3 bases, with 1 base left between them. This CDR3 is built from 10 residues. Authors of the study amplified TCR beta CDR3 regions from RNA transcripts. TCR CDR3 regions were first amplified by RT-PCR with HTBI primers. TCRdb used MiXCR to reprocess the multiplex PCR reads, holding one entry per CDR3 protein. This table holds 700,000 to 850,000 distinct CDR3 sequences, roughly a third found once. Patients counted as stable if ophthalmopathy did not develop within 18 months. Patients aged 18 to 65 had newly diagnosed hyperthyroidism that had lasted under 2 months.

The chain employs TRBV20-1 and TRBJ2-7; D is unresolved. The TCR sequence derives from a woman between 40 and 50 years old with Graves' hyperthyroidism. The sample was blood. The DNA for the CDR3 is TGCAGTGCTAGAGTCTACGAGCAGTACTTC. It codes for CSARVYEQYF.